Listed here is a single TCR beta chain. Its antigen is unknown. CDR1 is MNHEY, CDR2 SVGAGI, per germline. V gave up 8 bases and J gave up 0 bases, with 10 bases separating them. This CDR3 is 14 amino acids long. This entry is derived from a study of OX40 agonist ivuxolimab in advanced cancers. Study-level findings and limits: Researchers report that CD8+ T cells had, on average, more expanded clones than CD4+. A proportion of nonresponders additionally exhibited low normalized T-cell clonal expansion. The antigen specificity of the peripheral T cells (those that were expanded) was not determined.

The repertoire was sequenced with immunoSEQ multiplex PCR; TCRdb's copy has only in-frame clones and lacks some. Of about 40,000 clones in the sample, more than 75% were seen once. V gene TRBV6-5 combines with J gene TRBJ2-2; unclear D gene. The material sequenced was CD4+ or CD8+ T cells sorted from blood, taken in a trial of the OX40 agonist ivuxolimab. The receptor comes from an adult with an advanced solid tumor such as melanoma, head and neck, liver or kidney cancer. The CDR3 loop is CASGRLSNTGELFF. CDR3 in DNA: TGTGCCAGCGGAAGACTTTCGAACACCGGGGAGCTGTTTTTT.